These 6 T cell receptor beta chains were all obtained from the same sample, sequenced in a study of early T cells in non-severe SARS-CoV-2 infection. MiXCR was run by TCRdb on the 5' RACE reads, yielding one entry per CDR3 protein. The sample includes some 78,000 distinct CDR3 sequences, approximately 13% of them seen just once. The sample consisted of whole blood. Receptors were obtained from an adult who was a healthcare worker with PCR-confirmed SARS-CoV-2 infection or an uninfected control (not recorded which).

The chain uses TRBV20-1 and TRBJ1-4; unclear D gene. Germline V gene data show CDR1 as DFQATT and CDR2 as SNEGSKA (reference sequence). The V and J ends lost 1 base and 0 bases respectively, with 12 bases between them. The CDR3 is made up of 16 amino acids. The CDR3 spells CSARAPELTTNEKLFF. In DNA form, the CDR3 reads TGCAGTGCTAGAGCTCCGGAACTTACAACTAATGAAAAACTGTTTTTT.

The V gene is TRBV18, the J gene TRBJ2-7; unclear D gene. Germline lookup yields CDR1 KGHSH and CDR2 LQKENI. V was pared by 4 bases and J by 0 bases, with 13 bases between. The CDR3 consists of 15 residues. The chain's CDR3 is CASSQRPDRSYEQYF. The CDR3 DNA sequence: TGTGCCAGCTCACAACGACCCGACCGCTCCTACGAGCAGTACTTC. The full variable domain, completed using reference TRBV18 and TRBJ2-7, is NAGVMQNPRHLVRRRGQEARLRCSPMKGHSHVYWYRQLPEEGLKFMVYLQKENIIDESGMPKERFSAEFPKEGPSILRIQQVVRGDSAAYFCASSQRPDRSYEQYFGPGTRLTVT.

Relative to its sample, this clonotype is medium-sized. This chain uses TRBV20-1 with TRBJ2-7, with a tentative D call TRBD2 (6 bases). This CDR3 is built from 13 residues. CDR1 is DFQATT, CDR2 SNEGSKA, per germline (reference sequence). Deletions cut 6 bases from V and 7 bases from J, with 19 bases between. CDR3: CSALGRGFWEQYF. DNA for the CDR3: TGCAGTGCCCTCGGGAGAGGCTTTTGGGAGCAGTACTTC.

This clonotype was picked up many times. At one of its ends the junction is not consistent with the germline gene, which may arise from a read error. The CDR3 is CSARAQGANGYTF. The CDR3 DNA is TGCAGTGCAAGAGCGCAGGGGGCTAATGGCTACACCTTC. The chain links TRBV20-1 to TRBJ1-2, with TRBD1 identical over 8 bases. This CDR3 spans 13 amino acids. Germline CDR1 and CDR2: DFQATT and SNEGSKA (reference sequence).

This clonotype has only a few counts. The chain couples TRBV5-1 to TRBJ1-1; 9 bases are a match to TRBD1. Per the germline V gene, CDR1 is SGHRS and CDR2 is YFSETQ. The CDR3 has 14 residues. V was pared by 5 bases and J by 11 bases, with 13 bases of the junction left unmatched. CDR3 DNA: TGCGCCAGCAGATCCGGGACAGGGTTCGATCGGGCTTTCTTT. It is translated as CASRSGTGFDRAFF.

This clonotype was detected only a few times. The chain employs TRBV11-2 and TRBJ2-4, with a possible D match to TRBD1 (6 bases). In germline, CDR1 is SGHAT, CDR2 FQNNGV. The CDR3 has 20 residues. V was trimmed by 0 bases and J by 2 bases, leaving 23 bases between them. Here the CDR3 reads CASSLEAPHTGLGTKNIQYF. The CDR3 region has the DNA TGTGCCAGCAGCTTAGAAGCCCCCCATACAGGGTTAGGGACCAAAAACATTCAGTACTTC.